The 18 T cell receptor beta chains below were found in one sample sequenced in a study. TCRdb re-called the RT-PCR reads with MiXCR, one entry per CDR3 protein. The sample lists almost 700,000 distinct CDR3 sequences, approximately 14% occurring once. Sequenced sample: memory CD4+ T cells from blood. The receptors were gathered from a female donor in good health, serving as a healthy control.

This clonotype occurred many times. The chain recombines TRBV3-1 with TRBJ2-5; D is perhaps TRBD2 (6 bases). The ends were cut back, 7 bases at V and 6 bases at J, with 21 bases in the middle. The CDR3 runs 15 residues. Germline V gene sequence: CDR1 LGHDT, CDR2 YNNKEL (reference sequence). The chain's CDR3 is CASTPRRGGGQTQYF. The CDR3 DNA reads as TGTGCCAGCACCCCGAGGAGGGGCGGAGGACAGACCCAGTACTTC.

CDR3 residues: CASSLLAGANEQFF. Here the CDR3 DNA reads TGTGCCAGCAGTCTCCTAGCGGGAGCAAATGAGCAGTTCTTC. The chain recombines TRBV6-5 with TRBJ2-1; 10 bases are shared with TRBD2. Germline CDR1 MNHEY, CDR2 SVGAGI. The V segment lost 5 bases and the J segment 7 bases; nucleotides outside the gene matches: 5. The CDR3 sequence is 14 residues long.

This clonotype appeared many times. The chain couples TRBV11-2 to TRBJ1-1; no definite D call. This CDR3 comprises 14 residues. With 4 bases removed from V and 5 bases from J, the gap between germline ends came to 14 bases. Germline V CDR1 and CDR2: SGHAT, FQNNGV. The CDR3: CASSSQDMGTEAFF. Here the CDR3 DNA reads TGTGCCAGCAGCTCCCAGGATATGGGGACTGAAGCTTTCTTT.

The chain recombines TRBV4-1 with TRBJ2-3; 11 bases map to TRBD1. The J segment lost 3 bases and the V segment lost 1 base, leaving 3 bases of the junction unmatched. This CDR3 has 16 amino acids. Germline assignment: CDR1 MGHRA and CDR2 YSYEKL. This CDR3 is CASSQGDRGGTDTQYF. The CDR3, as DNA: TGCGCCAGCAGCCAAGGGGACAGGGGGGGGACAGATACGCAGTATTTT.

The chain links TRBV20-1 to TRBJ1-4; D is ambiguous. The CDR3 is 13 residues long. The ends were cut back, 2 bases at V and 3 bases at J, with 7 bases in the middle. CDR1 is DFQATT and CDR2 is SNEGSKA in the germline V gene (reference sequence). CDR3 region: CSARIGSNEKLFF. For the CDR3, the DNA is TGCAGTGCTAGAATCGGGTCTAATGAAAAACTGTTTTTT.

This clonotype turned up a few times. The gene calls are TRBV5-1 and TRBJ1-1; tentatively, D is TRBD1 (5 bases). Looked up from germline, CDR1 is SGHRS and CDR2 is YFSETQ. The CDR3 spans 14 residues. V lost 0 bases, J lost 5 bases, and 11 bases lay in between. The CDR3 here is CASSLEGGTTEAFF. The CDR3 DNA sequence: TGCGCCAGCAGCTTGGAGGGTGGGACGACTGAAGCTTTCTTT.

J is TRBJ2-1 and V is TRBV30; 10 bases line up with TRBD2. The CDR3 has 12 residues. Germline V gene sequence: CDR1 GTSNPN, CDR2 SVGIG (reference sequence). V trimming: 0 bases; J trimming: 14 bases; junction bases outside the gene matches: 4. The CDR3 nucleotides are TGTGCCTGGAGTGTACTAGCGGGAAAAGAGTTCTTC. It codes for CAWSVLAGKEFF.

This clonotype was counted many times. The chain recombines TRBV10-3 with TRBJ2-5; 12 bases are a match to TRBD2. This CDR3 contains 16 residues. J gave up 4 bases and V 4 bases, and 7 bases lay outside the gene matches. Looked up from germline, CDR1 is ENHRY and CDR2 is SYGVKD. The CDR3 spells CAISAASGRAVETQYF. The DNA of the CDR3 is TGTGCCATCAGTGCCGCTAGCGGGAGGGCTGTAGAGACCCAGTACTTC.

This clonotype appeared a few times. This chain joins TRBV25-1 and TRBJ1-4, with D tentatively TRBD1 (5 bases). Trimming shortened V by 2 bases and J by 4 bases, and 11 bases separated the two germline ends. Looked up from germline, CDR1 is MGHDK and CDR2 is SYGVNS. The CDR3 loop spans 15 amino acids. CDR3 coding DNA: TGTGCCAGCAGTGAAGGGGGGGGTTTTAATGAAAAACTGTTTTTT. Translating gives CASSEGGGFNEKLFF.

The chain employs TRBV7-3 and TRBJ2-2, with D tentatively TRBD2 (5 bases). The CDR3 runs 16 residues. Trimming left V 6 bases short and J 3 bases short, with 17 bases between. Germline CDR1 reads SGHTA; CDR2 reads FQGTGA. DNA for the CDR3: TGTGCCAGCAGTATTAGCCCCTCGAGGGACACCGGGGAGCTGTTTTTT. This codes for CASSISPSRDTGELFF.

The chain combines TRBV20-1 with TRBJ2-1; no definite D call. The CDR3 is 15 amino acids. Germline-derived CDR1 and CDR2 are DFQATT and SNEGSKA (reference sequence). Trimming left V 1 base short and J 4 bases short, with 14 bases between. The CDR3 here is CSARAPKSIYNEQFF. The DNA of the CDR3 is TGCAGTGCTAGAGCTCCGAAGTCCATTTACAATGAGCAGTTCTTC.

This clonotype was counted many times. The J gene is TRBJ2-2, the V gene TRBV6-5, with D maybe TRBD2 (7 bases). The germline V and J ends were trimmed by 6 bases and 6 bases, with 14 bases remaining between them. The CDR3 extends over 14 amino acids. The germline gives CDR1 MNHEY, CDR2 SVGAGI. CDR3 nucleotides: TGTGCCAGCAGGGCCGGGGGGCGAGCCGGGGAGCTGTTTTTT. This translates into CASRAGGRAGELFF.

The rearrangement joins TRBV4-3 to TRBJ2-5, with 9 bases matching TRBD2. CDR1 is LGHNA, CDR2 YSLEER, per germline. The CDR3 covers 18 residues. The V gene end was trimmed by 1 base and the J gene end by 5 bases; junction bases not matched to a gene: 14. The chain's CDR3 is CASSQGASGASKGETQYF. CDR3 DNA: TGCGCCAGCAGCCAAGGGGCTAGCGGGGCTTCCAAGGGGGAGACCCAGTACTTC.

Note on this clonotype: This sequence may be a read error, since a much larger clone differs from it by one base. The genes are TRBV7-8 and TRBJ1-2; D unresolved. Trimming took off 7 bases at V and 8 bases at J, with 20 bases between the two ends. Germline CDR1 reads SGHVS; CDR2 reads FQNEAQ. The CDR3 totals 14 residues. The CDR3: CASTPRTRARGYTF. The CDR3 DNA sequence: TGTGCCAGCACCCCCCGAACTAGGGCGCGGGGCTACACCTTC.

Notes on this clonotype: This may be a read error: a much more frequent sequence differs by one nucleotide. V usage is TRBV4-3 and J usage is TRBJ2-7, with 8 bases that match TRBD2. In germline, CDR1 is LGHNA, CDR2 YSLEER. The J segment lost 5 bases and the V segment lost 4 bases, leaving 13 bases of the junction unmatched. The CDR3 sequence is 16 residues long. CDR3 in DNA: TGCGCCAGCAGCCCTTCGGGGCTAGCGGGTTGGCACGAGCAGTACTTC. Translating gives CASSPSGLAGWHEQYF.

The gene calls are TRBV7-9 and TRBJ2-1, with 16 bases matching TRBD2. J lost 9 bases, V lost 4 bases, and 3 bases had no gene match. The V gene's germline CDR1 is SEHNR and CDR2 FQNEAQ (reference sequence). The CDR3 contains 15 residues. CDR3 sequence (DNA): TGTGCCAGCAGCTCGGGGACTAGCGGGAGGGCTGAGCAGTTCTTC. Amino acids: CASSSGTSGRAEQFF.

The V and J genes are TRBV7-8 and TRBJ2-5; D remains ambiguous. V lost 1 base and J 5 bases, leaving 11 bases between the germline ends. The CDR3 sequence is 14 residues long. Germline CDR1 is SGHVS and CDR2 is FQNEAQ. The CDR3 DNA reads as TGTGCCAGCAGCTTAGTGCGGAGTGCGGAGACCCAGTACTTC. Translated: CASSLVRSAETQYF.

The CDR3 spells CASSPQMLSDTGELFF. The CDR3 DNA sequence: TGTGCCAGCTCACCACAGATGCTCAGTGACACCGGGGAGCTGTTTTTT. V gene TRBV18 combines with J gene TRBJ2-2; D not certain. V dropped 1 base and J dropped 3 bases, with 12 bases sitting between them. This CDR3 contains 16 residues. Per the germline V gene, CDR1 is KGHSH and CDR2 is LQKENI.